This section outlines one T cell receptor (beta chain) sequence together with its context. Its antigen is as yet unknown. This sample is drawn from a study of T cells in Graves' hyperthyroidism and ophthalmopathy. Notes on the study in general: The blood repertoire included most of the expanded thyroid clonotypes above 0.001. Ophthalmopathy prediction by the model preceded onset by a median about 6 months.

Patients between 18 and 65 years old had hyperthyroidism, newly diagnosed and lasting under 2 months. Authors of the study amplified TCR beta CDR3 regions from RNA transcripts. RT-PCR in the first round (using the HTBI primer set) targeted the TCR CDR3. TCRdb reanalysed the multiplex PCR reads using MiXCR and keeps one entry per CDR3 protein. Among roughly 580,000 distinct CDR3 sequences listed, under 60% were seen once. Sequencing used peripheral blood or thyroid tissue (not recorded which). The sequence came from a young woman with Graves' hyperthyroidism.

The CDR3 coding sequence is TGTGCCAGCAGTTTTATCGGGAACTCCTACGAGCAGTACTTC. Protein sequence: CASSFIGNSYEQYF. The rearrangement links TRBV27 to TRBJ2-7; D may be TRBD2 (5 bases). The CDR3 is 14 amino acids. From germline, CDR1 is MNHEY and CDR2 SMNVEV (reference sequence). V lost 3 bases, J lost 0 bases, and 9 bases lay in between.